A single sample gave rise to the 30 T cell receptor beta chains below, sequenced in a study of metastatic and nonmetastatic thyroid tumors. TCRdb reprocessed the PCR reads via MiXCR. The sample shows tens of thousands of clones, less than 5% of them seen only once. All patients were untreated before thyroid surgery. Sample: blood. Receptors were obtained from a female donor with papillary thyroid cancer or a benign thyroid nodule (not recorded which). Some clones in this sample may be carry-over from other donors' samples.

This clone appeared a few times. The chain couples TRBV6-2 or TRBV6-3 to TRBJ2-5; TRBD2 aligns across 11 bases. The germline CDR1 and CDR2 sequences are MNHEY and SVGEGT. This CDR3 is 18 amino acids long. With 6 bases clipped from V and 9 bases from J, the junction kept 21 bases outside the gene matches. This chain's CDR3 is CASRGLAADRYQRMAQYF. In DNA form, the CDR3 reads TGTGCCAGCAGGGGACTAGCGGCAGACAGGTACCAGAGGATGGCCCAGTACTTC.

This clone showed up many times. The chain carries TRBV2 and TRBJ2-5, with a tentative D call TRBD1 (6 bases). There are 15 residues in the CDR3. Germline CDR1 SNHLY, CDR2 FYNNEI. The germline V and J ends were trimmed by 6 bases and 0 bases, with 14 bases remaining between them. The CDR3 nucleotides read TGTGCCAGCAGCGTTCAGGGGCTGAACCAAGAGACCCAGTACTTC. This gives the protein CASSVQGLNQETQYF.

In this sample, this clone turned up many times. The chain joins TRBV5-1 to TRBJ1-1, with 12 bases that match TRBD1. The germline gives CDR1 SGHRS, CDR2 YFSETQ. CDR3 length: 17 amino acids. V dropped 2 bases and J dropped 0; count of bases not matched to a gene: 5. The CDR3 sequence is CASSFGTGGGLNTEAFF. The CDR3 nucleotides read TGCGCCAGCAGCTTTGGGACAGGGGGCGGGTTGAACACTGAAGCTTTCTTT.

In its sample, this clone was seen many times. The rearrangement uses TRBV4-1 and TRBJ2-7, with 8 bases matching TRBD2. Germline CDR1 is MGHRA and CDR2 is YSYEKL. This CDR3 is 16 amino acids long. The V segment lost 0 bases and the J segment 4 bases; nucleotides outside the gene matches: 8. The CDR3 bases are TGCGCCAGCAGCCAAGATAATGCGGGAGGAGCTTACGAGCAGTACTTC. Amino acids: CASSQDNAGGAYEQYF.

In its sample, this clone was seen many times. V usage is TRBV5-1 and J usage is TRBJ2-1; D is perhaps TRBD2 (5 bases). Germline lookup yields CDR1 SGHRS and CDR2 YFSETQ. CDR3 length: 15 amino acids. Between the trimmed V and J ends, which lost 3 bases and 0 bases, there was a span of 10 bases. CDR3 bases: TGCGCCAGCAGCTCTGGACTGGACTCCTACAATGAGCAGTTCTTC. It yields the protein CASSSGLDSYNEQFF.

The rearrangement uses TRBV27 and TRBJ2-1, with D tentatively TRBD2 (6 bases). Trimming removed 6 bases from V and 4 bases from J, with 25 bases in between. The germline gives CDR1 MNHEY, CDR2 SMNVEV (reference sequence). The CDR3 is 18 amino acids. The CDR3 here is CASSPLTAVTSIYNEQFF. The CDR3 DNA follows: TGTGCCAGCAGCCCGTTGACAGCCGTGACTAGTATTTACAATGAGCAGTTCTTC.

This clone appeared many times. This chain uses TRBV5-4 with TRBJ2-1, with TRBD1 matching over 7 bases. The CDR3 is 14 amino acids. Germline values: CDR1 SGHNT, CDR2 YYREEE (reference sequence). Losses at the gene ends were 0 bases for V and 4 bases for J; bases not matched to a gene: 1. The DNA for the CDR3 is TGTGCCAGCAGCTTGGACAGGGGTTACAATGAGCAGTTCTTC. Amino acids: CASSLDRGYNEQFF.

This clone was detected many times. V gene TRBV7-9 combines with J gene TRBJ1-1; D is ambiguous. The CDR3 runs to 12 residues. CDR1 is SEHNR and CDR2 is FQNEAQ in the germline V gene (reference sequence). V lost 5 bases, J lost 12 bases, and 16 bases lay in between. The CDR3: CASSQREGGTFF. The CDR3, as DNA: TGTGCCAGCAGCCAAAGAGAGGGTGGAACTTTCTTT.

Many counts were recorded for this clone. The J gene is TRBJ1-1, the V gene TRBV6-6; the match to TRBD1 covers 8 bases. Germline V lookup: CDR1 MNHNY, CDR2 SVGAGI (reference sequence). V lost 2 bases, J lost 10 bases, and 3 bases stayed unmatched. The CDR3 totals 12 residues. This CDR3 is CASSYRTGRAFF. The CDR3 coding sequence is TGTGCCAGCAGTTACCGGACAGGGAGAGCTTTCTTT.

In this sample, this clone turned up a few times. The chain uses TRBV6-2 or TRBV6-3 and TRBJ2-3; D is unclear. V was trimmed by 6 bases and J by 0 bases, leaving 7 bases between them. This CDR3 is built from 13 residues. The germline gives CDR1 MNHEY, CDR2 SVGEGT. The CDR3 DNA sequence: TGTGCCAGCAGAGACGGAAGCACAGATACGCAGTATTTT. Translation: CASRDGSTDTQYF.

There are many counts of this clone. The J gene is TRBJ1-1, the V gene TRBV6-1; 7 bases line up with TRBD1. Trimming at V came to 1 base and at J to 1 base, leaving 0 bases not matched to a gene. Germline V gene data show CDR1 as MNHNS and CDR2 as SASEGT. The CDR3 totals 14 residues. This chain's CDR3 is CASSEDRGNTEAFF. DNA for the CDR3: TGTGCCAGCAGTGAAGACAGGGGGAACACTGAAGCTTTCTTT.

As regards this clone: A read error may produce the germline difference seen at one junction end. The same CDR3 is also encoded by other DNA sequences in this sample. The rearrangement joins TRBV18 to TRBJ2-7; D remains unclear. Germline V gene lookup returns CDR1 KGHSH and CDR2 LQKENI. The CDR3 length is 15 residues. The chain's CDR3 is CASSPTTVLSYEQYF. CDR3 coding DNA: TGTGCCAGTTCACCTACGACTGTTCTCTCCTACGAGCAGTACTTC.

With respect to this clone: Compared with germline, one end of the junction differs, possibly owing to a read error. The rearrangement joins TRBV6-2 or TRBV6-3 to TRBJ1-4; 9 nucleotides match TRBD1. Germline assignment: CDR1 MNHEY and CDR2 SVGEGT. This CDR3 region has 15 residues. The CDR3 nucleotides read TGTGACAGCAGCGGACCCGGGACAGGGCAGGAAAAAATGTTTTTT. This sequence encodes CDSSGPGTGQEKMFF.

In this sample, this clone turned up many times. CDR3 region: CASRMYGTDTQYF. The CDR3 coding sequence is TGTGCCAGCAGGATGTACGGTACAGATACGCAGTATTTT. The chain recombines TRBV12-3 or TRBV12-4 with TRBJ2-3, with D unresolved. V was pared by 6 bases and J by 3 bases, with 10 bases between. The CDR3 sequence is 13 residues long.

This chain joins TRBV6-5 and TRBJ2-7; D unclear. Germline CDR1 MNHEY, CDR2 SVGAGI. V lost 7 bases to trimming and J lost 7 bases, with 23 bases between them. The CDR3 contains 15 residues. The DNA of the CDR3 is TGTGCCAGCATTTCCCTCAAGGGATCTGCAGAGGAGCAGTACTTC. This sequence encodes CASISLKGSAEEQYF.

The chain couples TRBV6-5 to TRBJ1-2; D call uncertain. V gave up 0 bases and J gave up 10 bases, with 15 bases separating them. The CDR3 is 14 residues long. Germline values: CDR1 MNHEY, CDR2 SVGAGI. The CDR3 coding sequence is TGTGCCAGCAGTTACTCGAAGGGAGACTATTTCTACACCTTC. Amino acids: CASSYSKGDYFYTF.

In its sample, this clone was seen a few times. At one boundary the junction diverges from the germline segment, which might be a read error. V gene TRBV24-1 combines with J gene TRBJ1-2; D gene uncertain. This CDR3 contains 14 residues. CDR1 is KGHDR, CDR2 SFDVKD, per germline. The CDR3 protein is CTTSEPERAYGYTF. For the CDR3, the DNA is TGTACCACCAGTGAACCCGAAAGGGCCTATGGCTACACCTTC.

The chain recombines TRBV7-8 with TRBJ2-3; D uncertain. The CDR3 totals 12 residues. V dropped 5 bases and J dropped 6 bases, with 9 bases sitting between them. CDR1 is SGHVS, CDR2 FQNEAQ, per germline. CDR3 bases: TGTGCCAGCAGCCCCTCGTGGGATACGCAGTATTTT. It codes for CASSPSWDTQYF.

Of note for this clone: A much larger clone sits a single nucleotide away, making a read error possible. The chain has TRBV19 and TRBJ1-1, with 10 bases matching TRBD1. The germline gives CDR1 LNHDA, CDR2 SQIVND (reference sequence). The CDR3 sequence is 14 residues long. With 5 bases clipped from V and 4 bases from J, the junction kept 4 bases outside the gene matches. In nucleotides, the CDR3 is TGTGCCAGTAGTTATAGGACAGGGGGCACTGAAGCTTTCTTT. As protein: CASSYRTGGTEAFF.

A word on this clone: The junction departs from germline at one end; a sequencing error may be responsible. The gene calls are TRBV24-1 and TRBJ1-2; D gene uncertain. From germline, CDR1 is KGHDR and CDR2 SFDVKD. The CDR3 contains 13 residues. In nucleotides, the CDR3 is TGTGCCACTAGTGGAGGGATACTCTATGGCTACACCTTC. It yields the protein CATSGGILYGYTF.

This clone was detected ten times or more. V and J are TRBV7-9 and TRBJ2-7, with D perhaps matching TRBD2 (6 bases). The germline gives CDR1 SEHNR, CDR2 FQNEAQ (reference sequence). With 4 bases removed from V and 0 bases from J, the gap between germline ends came to 10 bases. CDR3 size: 14 residues. As DNA, the CDR3 is TGTGCCAGCAGCTGGGGGGAGAGCTCCTACGAGCAGTACTTC. As protein: CASSWGESSYEQYF.

The rearrangement uses TRBV6-1 and TRBJ1-2, with D unclear. V dropped 6 bases and J dropped 4 bases, with 12 bases sitting between them. CDR1 is MNHNS, CDR2 SASEGT, per germline. The CDR3 is 13 residues long. CDR3 DNA sequence: TGTGCCAGCAGAGCCCCGGTAGGCTATGGCTACACCTTC. This sequence encodes CASRAPVGYGYTF.

This clone was found many times. The gene calls are TRBV9 and TRBJ1-1; D is ambiguous. CDR3 length equals 17 residues. Trimming cost V 0 bases and J 0 bases, with 15 bases left between them. CDR1 is SGDLS and CDR2 is YYNGEE in the germline V gene. The chain's CDR3 is CASSVDPAKGMNTEAFF. Written as DNA, the CDR3 is TGTGCCAGCAGCGTAGACCCAGCGAAAGGGATGAACACTGAAGCTTTCTTT.

V gene TRBV11-3 combines with J gene TRBJ2-2; D may be TRBD1 (6 bases). This CDR3 spans 13 amino acids. Germline V gives CDR1 SGHNT, CDR2 YENEEA. V was pared by 5 bases and J by 7 bases, with 11 bases between. The CDR3 bases are TGTGCCAGCAGCGAACAGGGCCTCGGGGAGCTGTTTTTT. Translated, it gives CASSEQGLGELFF.

This clone showed up many times. Possible read error: a much larger clone is one base away. The sample holds other DNA sequences that translate to the same CDR3. The chain carries TRBV12-3 or TRBV12-4 and TRBJ1-6; D is possibly TRBD1 (5 bases). The V gene lost 6 bases and the J gene lost 12 bases, with 15 bases spanning the gap. The CDR3 runs to 13 residues. The CDR3 spells CASRLQDTLPLHF. CDR3 coding DNA: TGTGCCAGCAGGTTACAGGATACTTTACCCCTCCACTTT.

This clone showed up many times. V gene TRBV7-9 combines with J gene TRBJ2-7; D unclear. Between the trimmed V and J ends, which lost 1 base and 1 base, there was a span of 8 bases. Germline CDR1 reads SEHNR; CDR2 reads FQNEAQ (reference sequence). The CDR3 is 14 amino acids. CDR3 amino acids: CASSLDGPSYEQYF. CDR3 DNA sequence: TGTGCCAGCAGCTTAGATGGACCTTCCTACGAGCAGTACTTC.

Many counts were recorded for this clone. The sample holds other DNA sequences that translate to the same CDR3. The chain combines TRBV9 with TRBJ1-1; no clear D gene. Germline CDR1 reads SGDLS; CDR2 reads YYNGEE. The CDR3 is made up of 13 amino acids. V was trimmed by 3 bases and J by 1 base, leaving 7 bases between them. As DNA, the CDR3 is TGTGCCAGCAGCGAGATCTCGAACACTGAAGCTTTCTTT. Protein product: CASSEISNTEAFF.

This clone has more than one count but fewer than ten. The chain recombines TRBV6-1 with TRBJ1-1; D not certain. This CDR3 comprises 13 residues. V lost 6 bases and J 0 bases, leaving 8 bases between the germline ends. CDR1 is MNHNS, CDR2 SASEGT, per germline. Written as DNA, the CDR3 is TGTGCCAGCAGCCTGGGTATGAACACTGAAGCTTTCTTT. Protein product: CASSLGMNTEAFF.

This clone was detected ten times or more. The chain recombines TRBV5-1 with TRBJ1-5; D is ambiguous. Trimming cost V 0 bases and J 2 bases, with 9 bases left between them. Germline V lookup: CDR1 SGHRS, CDR2 YFSETQ. The CDR3 covers 15 residues. The CDR3 region is CASSLDGVGNQPQHF. The CDR3 DNA reads as TGCGCCAGCAGCTTGGACGGTGTTGGCAATCAGCCCCAGCATTTT.

This chain uses TRBV19 with TRBJ2-2; 8 nucleotides agree with TRBD2. V lost 6 bases, J lost 6 bases, and 9 bases stayed unmatched. Per the germline V gene, CDR1 is LNHDA and CDR2 is SQIVND (reference sequence). The CDR3 extends over 15 amino acids. CDR3 residues: CASRLGLVDAGELFF. The DNA for the CDR3 is TGTGCCAGTAGACTGGGACTAGTGGATGCCGGGGAGCTGTTTTTT.